The 30 T cell receptor beta chains in this list originate from one sample, sequenced in a study of Ad26.COV2.S vaccination and SARS-CoV-2 variants. Profiled with immunoSEQ multiplex PCR; TCRdb holds only in-frame clones, not every one. The table shows around 320,000 clones, with just under 85% occurring only once. Sample treatment: over 15 received Ad26.COV2.S at low or high dose, single or two shots; roughly five received placebo; per-sample allocation not given. The samples date from day 63 after the first vaccine or placebo injection. Sample: peripheral blood, taken in a trial of Ad26.COV2.S vaccine versus placebo. The receptors were gathered from a person between 18 and 59 years old who received the Ad26.COV2.S COVID-19 vaccine or a placebo.

This chain joins TRBV19 and TRBJ2-7; D might be TRBD1 (6 bases). This CDR3 has 13 residues. Per the germline V gene, CDR1 is LNHDA and CDR2 is SQIVND (reference sequence). V dropped 3 bases and J dropped 5 bases, with 11 bases sitting between them. The chain's CDR3 is CASSMAGEDEQYF. The CDR3 coding sequence is TGTGCCAGTAGTATGGCAGGGGAAGACGAGCAGTACTTC.

The chain recombines TRBV28 with TRBJ2-4; D perhaps matches TRBD2 (5 bases). Looked up from germline, CDR1 is MDHEN and CDR2 is SYDVKM. V was shortened by 7 bases and J by 7 bases, with 17 bases between the two germline ends. There are 14 residues in the CDR3. The CDR3 is CASIGSPGGNIQYF. In DNA form, the CDR3 reads TGTGCCAGCATTGGCTCGCCTGGCGGGAACATTCAGTACTTC.

The rearrangement joins TRBV9 to TRBJ1-3; D may be TRBD1 (5 bases). The CDR3 is 16 residues long. The V end lost 4 bases, the J end lost 0 bases, and 14 bases lay between the germline ends. CDR1 and CDR2 (germline): SGDLS, YYNGEE. In DNA form, the CDR3 reads TGTGCCAGCAGCTCCGGTCCAGGGAGCTCTGGAAACACCATATATTTT. Its protein is CASSSGPGSSGNTIYF.

V gene TRBV11-2 combines with J gene TRBJ2-3; D remains ambiguous. Germline values: CDR1 SGHAT, CDR2 FQNNGV. The ends were cut back, 0 bases at V and 5 bases at J, with 6 bases in the middle. The CDR3 totals 13 residues. CDR3: CASSLDRRDTQYF. In nucleotides, the CDR3 is TGTGCCAGCAGCTTAGATCGAAGAGATACGCAGTATTTT.

This clone was seen only once. This chain links TRBV5-1 with TRBJ2-6; TRBD1 might be the D (5 bases). The CDR3 contains 18 residues. V shed 0 bases and J shed 0 bases, with 13 bases lying between them. CDR1 and CDR2 (germline): SGHRS, YFSETQ. CDR3 nucleotides: TGCGCCAGCAGCTTGGATAAGGGGCAGTCCTCTGGGGCCAACGTCCTGACTTTC. This translates into CASSLDKGQSSGANVLTF.

The chain is built from TRBV7-9 and TRBJ1-2; possibly TRBD1 for D (5 bases). Germline CDR1 reads SEHNR; CDR2 reads FQNEAQ (reference sequence). This CDR3 has 18 amino acids. The ends were cut back, 2 bases at V and 5 bases at J, with 24 bases in the middle. CDR3 loop: CASSLTDNLGQRYYGYTF. For the CDR3, the DNA is TGTGCCAGCAGCTTAACCGACAACCTGGGGCAGCGGTATTATGGCTACACCTTC.

The rearrangement uses TRBV7-3 and TRBJ2-5; TRBD2 matches 7 bases. The V gene end was trimmed by 5 bases and the J gene end by 4 bases; junction bases not matched to a gene: 4. Germline V CDR1 and CDR2: SGHTA, FQGTGA. The CDR3 totals 13 residues. The CDR3 DNA sequence: TGTGCCAGCAGCGCAGGGACTACAGAGACCCAGTACTTC. It codes for CASSAGTTETQYF.

This clone was observed a few times. This chain connects TRBV4-2 to TRBJ2-5; weak D call: TRBD1 (6 bases). V lost 0 bases and J 3 bases, leaving 11 bases between the germline ends. The CDR3 is 15 residues long. Germline assignment: CDR1 LGHNA and CDR2 YNFKEQ. CDR3 bases: TGTGCCAGCAGCCAAGATTTCGACAGGAAAGAGACCCAGTACTTC. Protein product: CASSQDFDRKETQYF.

The chain has TRBV18 and TRBJ2-7, with 8 bases matching TRBD2. CDR3 size: 13 residues. V shed 3 bases, J shed 4 bases, and the junction held 2 bases outside the gene matches. Germline lookup yields CDR1 KGHSH and CDR2 LQKENI. CDR3 protein: CASSPSGVYEQYF. The CDR3, as DNA: TGTGCCAGCTCACCTAGCGGGGTGTACGAGCAGTACTTC.

The V call is TRBV5-5, the J call TRBJ1-1; D perhaps matches TRBD1 (5 bases). This CDR3 has 15 residues. V was shortened by 2 bases and J by 6 bases, with 17 bases between the two germline ends. The germline gives CDR1 SGHKS, CDR2 YYEKEE (reference sequence). CDR3 nucleotides: TGTGCCAGCAGCTTCAGGGTCGCCCAAGAGGCTGAAGCTTTCTTT. It translates to CASSFRVAQEAEAFF.

The chain couples TRBV5-6 to TRBJ2-7, with D perhaps assigned TRBD1 or TRBD2 (6 bases each). The germline V gene encodes CDR1 SGHDT and CDR2 YYEEEE. V was clipped by 4 bases and J by 0 bases, with 14 bases between them. The CDR3 contains 15 residues. CDR3 sequence reads: CASSPRGGNSYEQYF. The CDR3 DNA sequence: TGTGCCAGCAGCCCCCGAGGGGGGAACTCCTACGAGCAGTACTTC.

This chain links TRBV3-1 (or the pseudogene TRBV3-2) with TRBJ2-1; tentative D call: TRBD1 (5 bases). Germline CDR1 reads LGHDT; CDR2 reads YNNKEL (reference sequence). The CDR3 runs to 16 residues. V lost 3 bases to trimming and J lost 5 bases, with 17 bases between them. As DNA, the CDR3 is TGTGCCAGCAGCCACAGGGCCGCTCAGACGCACAATGAGCAGTTCTTC. It specifies CASSHRAAQTHNEQFF.

The V gene is TRBV5-6, the J gene TRBJ2-5; a possible D gene is TRBD2 (7 bases). The CDR3 is 15 residues long. V was clipped by 3 bases and J by 4 bases, with 16 bases between them. Germline values: CDR1 SGHDT, CDR2 YYEEEE. The DNA for the CDR3 is TGTGCCAGCAGCTCGTACGAGGGGGGGCGAGAGACCCAGTACTTC. It codes for CASSSYEGGRETQYF.

This clone has a handful of counts. CDR3 protein: CASSPRTVTYEQYF. The CDR3 DNA sequence: TGTGCCAGCAGCCCGAGGACAGTCACCTACGAGCAGTACTTC. This chain joins TRBV7-9 and TRBJ2-7; the D gene is possibly TRBD1 (6 bases). Between the trimmed V and J ends, which lost 5 bases and 2 bases, there was a span of 13 bases. This CDR3 is built from 14 residues. CDR1 is SEHNR and CDR2 is FQNEAQ in the germline V gene (reference sequence).

The chain recombines TRBV14 with TRBJ1-1, with 7 bases matching TRBD1. The germline V gene encodes CDR1 SGHDN and CDR2 FVKESK. The CDR3 is 15 residues long. With 1 base clipped from V and 3 bases from J, the junction kept 5 bases outside the gene matches. The CDR3 reads CASSQATGTDTEAFF. The CDR3 DNA sequence: TGTGCCAGCAGCCAAGCCACTGGGACAGACACTGAAGCTTTCTTT.

The gene calls are TRBV18 and TRBJ1-2, with TRBD1 identical over 10 bases. Trimming at V came to 8 bases and at J to 6 bases, leaving 6 bases not matched to a gene. The CDR3 length is 13 residues. The germline gives CDR1 KGHSH, CDR2 LQKENI. CDR3 DNA: TGTGCCAGCCTTACGGGACAGGGGAATGGCTACACCTTC. Translation: CASLTGQGNGYTF.

The chain employs TRBV28 and TRBJ1-3; the D gene is possibly TRBD1 (6 bases). CDR3 length equals 17 residues. The germline V and J ends were trimmed by 4 bases and 2 bases, with 18 bases remaining between them. Germline V gene sequence: CDR1 MDHEN, CDR2 SYDVKM. The CDR3 nucleotides are TGTGCCAGCAGTTCCTCGGGACGGGCAGGGGCTGGAAACACCATATATTTT. This gives the protein CASSSSGRAGAGNTIYF.

The chain links TRBV28 to TRBJ2-3; 12 bases agree with TRBD2. The CDR3 totals 16 residues. Trimming cost V 5 bases and J 4 bases; bases outside gene matches: 7. From germline, CDR1 is MDHEN and CDR2 SYDVKM. Written as DNA, the CDR3 is TGTGCCAGCAGTGTGTCTAGCGGGGGGGCCGCAGATACGCAGTATTTT. As protein: CASSVSSGGAADTQYF.

The V gene is TRBV7-9, the J gene TRBJ2-5; D is possibly TRBD2 (7 bases). Between the trimmed V and J ends, which lost 5 bases and 2 bases, there was a span of 9 bases. CDR1 SEHNR and CDR2 FQNEAQ come from the germline V gene (reference sequence). There are 13 residues in the CDR3. CDR3 sequence reads: CASSRGAQETQYF. CDR3 nucleotides: TGTGCCAGCAGCCGGGGGGCACAAGAGACCCAGTACTTC.

The chain is built from TRBV7-9 and TRBJ2-3; 7 positions agree with TRBD2. V shed 4 bases and J 3 bases; nucleotides not matched to a gene: 13. The V gene's germline CDR1 is SEHNR and CDR2 FQNEAQ (reference sequence). This CDR3 has 17 amino acids. CDR3 amino acids: CASSSPWRGRRTDTQYF. DNA of the CDR3: TGTGCCAGCAGCTCCCCCTGGCGGGGGAGGAGGACAGATACGCAGTATTTT.

This clone has a single count. The chain combines TRBV9 with TRBJ2-5; 9 bases agree with TRBD2. V lost 0 bases to trimming and J lost 4 bases; unmatched junction nucleotides: 4. Germline V gives CDR1 SGDLS, CDR2 YYNGEE. The CDR3 covers 15 residues. This CDR3 is CASSVVAGGRETQYF. The CDR3, as DNA: TGTGCCAGCAGCGTAGTGGCGGGGGGGCGAGAGACCCAGTACTTC.

The chain has TRBV19 and TRBJ2-2, with D possibly matching TRBD1 (6 bases). The CDR3 runs 14 residues. From germline, CDR1 is LNHDA and CDR2 SQIVND (reference sequence). The germline V and J ends were trimmed by 4 bases and 6 bases, with 12 bases remaining between them. The CDR3 here is CASSTYRASGELFF. In DNA form, the CDR3 reads TGTGCCAGTAGTACGTACAGGGCTTCCGGGGAGCTGTTTTTT.

This chain uses TRBV28 with TRBJ2-3; TRBD2 aligns across 10 bases. V gave up 5 bases and J gave up 5 bases; unmatched junction bases: 4. Germline V gene sequence: CDR1 MDHEN, CDR2 SYDVKM. This CDR3 is 14 amino acids long. The CDR3 is CASSPGLALDTQYF. The DNA of the CDR3 is TGTGCCAGCAGTCCGGGACTAGCGTTAGATACGCAGTATTTT.

The chain is built from TRBV4-2 and TRBJ1-5; a weak D match, TRBD1 (6 bases). Germline loops: CDR1 LGHNA, CDR2 YNFKEQ. This CDR3 is 17 amino acids long. Between the trimmed V and J ends, which lost 0 bases and 0 bases, there was a span of 12 bases. CDR3 sequence: CASSQDQDSLSNQPQHF. In DNA, the CDR3 is TGTGCCAGCAGCCAAGATCAGGACAGCCTTAGCAATCAGCCCCAGCATTTT.

This clone showed up just a few times. V is TRBV5-4 and J is TRBJ2-5, with 11 nucleotides matching TRBD2. Germline CDR1 is SGHNT and CDR2 is YYREEE (reference sequence). J was trimmed by 4 bases and V by 4 bases; bases with no gene match: 6. CDR3 length equals 15 residues. CDR3 nucleotides: TGTGCCAGCAGCGTGGGACTAGCGGAAGGAGAGACCCAGTACTTC. Its translation: CASSVGLAEGETQYF.

J is TRBJ2-1 and V is TRBV4-1, with D unclear. The CDR3 runs 15 residues. The V and J ends lost 1 base and 7 bases respectively, with 14 bases between them. Germline CDR1 MGHRA, CDR2 YSYEKL. The CDR3 here is CASSQGLGPGNEQFF. In DNA form, the CDR3 reads TGCGCCAGCAGCCAAGGCCTAGGACCTGGGAATGAGCAGTTCTTC.

This clone was counted once. V gene TRBV11-2 combines with J gene TRBJ1-6; 7 nucleotides agree with TRBD1. The CDR3 loop spans 16 amino acids. V lost 1 base to trimming and J lost 4 bases; unmatched junction nucleotides: 4. Per germline, CDR1 SGHAT and CDR2 FQNNGV. The CDR3 region is CASSLGGGAYNSPLHF. CDR3 in DNA: TGTGCCAGCAGCTTAGGAGGGGGCGCGTATAATTCACCCCTCCACTTT.

This chain uses TRBV7-8 with TRBJ1-6; D not resolved. Germline values: CDR1 SGHVS, CDR2 FQNEAQ. The length of the CDR3 is 14 residues. V was pared by 1 base and J by 9 bases, with 10 bases between. CDR3 bases: TGTGCCAGCAGCTTAGTGGGGAACTCTTCACCCCTCCACTTT. It yields the protein CASSLVGNSSPLHF.

The V call is TRBV2, the J call TRBJ2-2; 9 bases map to TRBD1. The CDR3 has 16 amino acids. Germline CDR1 is SNHLY and CDR2 is FYNNEI. V was pared by 5 bases and J by 1 base, with 5 bases of the junction left unmatched. Written as DNA, the CDR3 is TGTGCCAGCAGTTACAGGGGGCTTATGAACACCGGGGAGCTGTTTTTT. This gives the protein CASSYRGLMNTGELFF.

The chain uses TRBV4-1 and TRBJ1-5; D is ambiguous. The V and J ends lost 1 base and 4 bases respectively, with 8 bases between them. This CDR3 region has 14 residues. CDR1 and CDR2 from the germline V gene are MGHRA and YSYEKL. Here the CDR3 DNA reads TGCGCCAGCAGCCAAGCTACAGTGAATCAGCCCCAGCATTTT. It yields the protein CASSQATVNQPQHF.